This section outlines one T cell receptor beta chain sequence together with its context. The antigen remains undetermined. Trimming cost V 2 bases and J 2 bases, with 16 bases left between them. Germline lookup yields CDR1 KGHSH and CDR2 LQKENI. The CDR3 is 17 residues long. This entry is derived from a study of T cells in localized non-small cell lung cancer. Assay: immunoSEQ multiplex PCR; the TCRdb copy retains only in-frame clones and omits some. Among 26,000 or so clones listed, roughly 86% were seen once. Study-wide findings and caveats: Greater blood T cell density accompanied longer overall survival. Sequencing covered just one tumor region, so heterogeneity cannot be ruled out.

This sequence joins TRBV18 and TRBJ2-4, with D unclear. This specimen consisted of peripheral blood, obtained before any cancer treatment. The TCR originated in a male donor at least 60 years old with stage I lung adenocarcinoma. Here the CDR3 reads CASSPYVGLGTKNIQYF. DNA of the CDR3: TGTGCCAGCTCACCATACGTGGGGTTGGGAACCAAAAACATTCAGTACTTC.